Included here is one T cell receptor (beta chain) sequence, with context. The antigen is not known. This entry belongs to a study of Ad26.COV2.S vaccination and SARS-CoV-2 variants. In the study overall: In the study, Ad26.COV2.S was injected intramuscularly once, or twice 56 days apart. Whole-study findings and limits: Responses of T cells in total may have been underestimated by the TCR breadth and depth analyses. It was reported that spike-specific CD8+ and CD4+ T cell responses were substantially broad after vaccination.

Germline CDR1 reads SGHRS; CDR2 reads YFSETQ. V trimming: 4 bases; J trimming: 7 bases; junction bases outside the gene matches: 22. The CDR3 is 18 amino acids. Noted treatment: about 20 received Ad26.COV2.S at low or high dose, single or two shots; 5 received placebo; per-sample allocation not given. It was on day 63 after the first vaccine or placebo injection that samples were taken. Produced via immunoSEQ multiplex PCR; TCRdb's table is partial and in-frame only. The data contain some 250,000 clones, around 87% of them seen just once; the ten biggest clones take up over 8.5%. The chain uses TRBV5-1 and TRBJ2-7; 8 nucleotides align to TRBD1. Here the sequenced sample was peripheral blood, taken in a trial of Ad26.COV2.S vaccine versus placebo. This TCR came from a person aged 18-65 years who received the Ad26.COV2.S COVID-19 vaccine or a placebo. The CDR3 DNA reads TGCGCCAGCAGCCCCTTGGATGGACAGGGTGGTCTTGTGAGGGAGCAGTACTTC. The encoded protein is CASSPLDGQGGLVREQYF.